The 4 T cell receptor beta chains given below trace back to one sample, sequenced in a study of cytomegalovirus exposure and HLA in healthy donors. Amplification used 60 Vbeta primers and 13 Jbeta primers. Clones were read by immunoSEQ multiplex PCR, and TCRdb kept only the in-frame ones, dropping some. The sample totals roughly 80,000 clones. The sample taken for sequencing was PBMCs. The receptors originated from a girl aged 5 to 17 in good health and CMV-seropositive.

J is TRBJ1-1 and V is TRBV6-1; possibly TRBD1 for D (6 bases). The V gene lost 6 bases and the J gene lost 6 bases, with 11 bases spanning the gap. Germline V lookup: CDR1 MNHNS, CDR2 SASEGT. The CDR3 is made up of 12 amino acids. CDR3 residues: CASSFRGSEAFF. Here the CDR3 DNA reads TGTGCCAGCAGCTTCAGGGGTTCTGAAGCTTTCTTT.

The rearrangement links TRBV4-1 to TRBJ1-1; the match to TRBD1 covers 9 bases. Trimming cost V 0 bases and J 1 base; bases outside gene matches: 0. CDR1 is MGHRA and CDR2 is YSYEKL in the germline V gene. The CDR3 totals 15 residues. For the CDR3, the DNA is TGCGCCAGCAGCCAAGAGGACAGGGGGAACACTGAAGCTTTCTTT. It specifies CASSQEDRGNTEAFF.

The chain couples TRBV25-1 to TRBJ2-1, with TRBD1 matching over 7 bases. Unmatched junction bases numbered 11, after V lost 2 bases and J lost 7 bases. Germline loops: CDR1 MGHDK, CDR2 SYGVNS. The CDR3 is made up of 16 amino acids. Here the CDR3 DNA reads TGTGCCAGCAGTGAAGAAGGAGACAGGGCCAATAATGAGCAGTTCTTC. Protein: CASSEEGDRANNEQFF.

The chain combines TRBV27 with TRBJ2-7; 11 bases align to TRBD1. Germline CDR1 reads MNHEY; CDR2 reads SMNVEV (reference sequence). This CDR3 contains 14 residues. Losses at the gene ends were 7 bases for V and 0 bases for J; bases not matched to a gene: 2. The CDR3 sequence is CASKDRGHSYEQYV. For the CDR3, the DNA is TGTGCCAGCAAGGACAGGGGGCACTCCTACGAGCAGTACGTC.